One and the same sample provided the 25 T cell receptor beta chains below, sequenced in a study of T cells in Graves' hyperthyroidism and ophthalmopathy. There were TCR beta CDR3 regions amplified from RNA transcripts. During a first-round RT-PCR of the TCR CDR3, the HTBI primer set was used. TCRdb re-called the multiplex PCR reads through MiXCR, storing one row per CDR3 protein. The sample lists approximately 640,000 distinct CDR3 sequences, 17% occurring once. The sample comprised blood. The origin of the receptors is a man aged 50 to 59 with Graves' hyperthyroidism.

This clonotype was recorded many times. This sequence joins TRBV6-1 and TRBJ1-2; D unclear. The CDR3 runs 13 residues. V was clipped by 3 bases and J by 4 bases, with 9 bases between them. The germline gives CDR1 MNHNS, CDR2 SASEGT. As DNA, the CDR3 is TGTGCCAGCAGTGATCAGATATTCTATGGCTACACCTTC. This sequence encodes CASSDQIFYGYTF.

This clonotype was observed a few times. The V gene is TRBV5-8, the J gene TRBJ2-1, with D possibly being TRBD2 (5 bases). V was trimmed by 0 bases and J by 0 bases, leaving 10 bases between them. The CDR3 has 16 amino acids. CDR1 is SGHTS, CDR2 YDEGEE, per germline. CDR3 amino acids: CASSLVDLSSYNEQFF. CDR3 DNA: TGTGCCAGCAGCTTGGTGGACTTGAGCTCCTACAATGAGCAGTTCTTC.

This clonotype was found many times. The gene calls are TRBV20-1 and TRBJ1-1; no clear D gene. Germline CDR1 reads DFQATT; CDR2 reads SNEGSKA (reference sequence). The CDR3 spans 12 residues. With 7 bases removed from V and 0 bases from J, the gap between germline ends came to 9 bases. CDR3 sequence (DNA): TGCAGTGTTAAGCACATGAACACTGAAGCTTTCTTT. As protein: CSVKHMNTEAFF.

This clonotype was recorded many times. The J gene is TRBJ1-1, the V gene TRBV29-1; TRBD1 might be the D (6 bases). Germline V gene sequence: CDR1 SQVTM, CDR2 ANQGSEA. The V end was cut by 8 bases, the J end by 1 base, with 17 bases between. The CDR3 spans 14 residues. The DNA of the CDR3 is TGCAGCATTTCGAGGGGGGTAGGGAACACTGAAGCTTTCTTT. Its protein is CSISRGVGNTEAFF.

The rearrangement links TRBV7-6 to TRBJ1-5; D is perhaps TRBD1 (6 bases). Per the germline V gene, CDR1 is SGHVS and CDR2 is FNYEAQ. The CDR3 is 15 residues long. V shed 4 bases and J shed 6 bases, with 16 bases lying between them. The DNA of the CDR3 is TGTGCCAGCAGCTCAAATACAGGGTTCGGTCAGCCCCAGCATTTT. Protein: CASSSNTGFGQPQHF.

This clonotype was counted many times. The chain links TRBV5-1 to TRBJ2-7, with no clear D. Germline V lookup: CDR1 SGHRS, CDR2 YFSETQ. Trimming removed 4 bases from V and 3 bases from J, with 8 bases in between. The CDR3 length is 12 residues. CDR3 amino acids: CASSPDFYEQYF. The DNA of the CDR3 is TGCGCCAGCAGCCCCGACTTCTACGAGCAGTACTTC.

A few counts support this clonotype. V is TRBV5-1 and J is TRBJ2-1, with 7 positions matching TRBD2. This CDR3 comprises 16 residues. Unmatched junction bases numbered 5, after V lost 0 bases and J lost 2 bases. Germline V gene sequence: CDR1 SGHRS, CDR2 YFSETQ. DNA for the CDR3: TGCGCCAGCAGCTTGGACGCGGGAGAAACCTACAATGAGCAGTTCTTC. Translation: CASSLDAGETYNEQFF. The entire variable domain, with the rest obtained from reference TRBV5-1 and TRBJ2-1, is as follows: KAGVTQTPRYLIKTRGQQVTLSCSPISGHRSVSWYQQTPGQGLQFLFEYFSETQRNKGNFPGRFSGRQFSNSRSEMNVSTLELGDSALYLCASSLDAGETYNEQFFGPGTRLTVL.

The table lists this clonotype with many counts. The chain couples TRBV7-3 to TRBJ1-6, with TRBD1 as a possible D gene (5 bases). Germline values: CDR1 SGHTA, CDR2 FQGTGA. The CDR3 length is 14 residues. V shed 4 bases and J shed 5 bases, with 9 bases lying between them. Here the CDR3 reads CASSSTDNNSPLHF. DNA of the CDR3: TGTGCCAGCAGCTCGACAGACAATAATTCACCCCTCCACTTT.

This clonotype was counted at least ten times. V gene TRBV19 combines with J gene TRBJ2-7, with 7 bases identical to TRBD1. The germline V gene encodes CDR1 LNHDA and CDR2 SQIVND (reference sequence). The CDR3 is 12 amino acids. Trimming took 4 bases from V and 6 from J; bases not matched to a gene: 3. The CDR3 loop is CASSTYRGEQYF. CDR3 nucleotide sequence: TGTGCCAGTAGTACTTACAGGGGCGAGCAGTACTTC.

The chain recombines TRBV19 with TRBJ1-5; 10 bases align to TRBD1. CDR1 and CDR2 (germline): LNHDA, SQIVND (reference sequence). The CDR3 length is 15 residues. Trimming took 5 bases from V and 6 from J; bases not matched to a gene: 7. The CDR3 DNA reads TGTGCCAGTAGTGGAGGGGACAGGGGAACTCAGCCCCAGCATTTT. Protein product: CASSGGDRGTQPQHF.

This clonotype has a handful of counts. The chain employs TRBV11-2 and TRBJ2-1, with 10 bases identical to TRBD2. This CDR3 has 15 residues. V lost 1 base, J lost 8 bases, and 5 bases stayed unmatched. Germline V lookup: CDR1 SGHAT, CDR2 FQNNGV. CDR3: CASSLASGRIDEQFF. The DNA for the CDR3 is TGTGCCAGCAGCTTAGCTAGCGGGAGAATCGATGAGCAGTTCTTC.

This clonotype was observed at least ten times. The rearrangement uses TRBV27 and TRBJ2-1, with 9 bases identical to TRBD2. The CDR3 is made up of 19 amino acids. CDR1 and CDR2 from the germline V gene are MNHEY and SMNVEV (reference sequence). J was trimmed by 3 bases and V by 4 bases; bases with no gene match: 16. CDR3 nucleotides: TGTGCCAGCAGTTCCCCCAGAAATATAGCGGGAGAGCGCTACAATGAGCAGTTCTTC. It translates to CASSSPRNIAGERYNEQFF.

This clonotype was picked up a small number of times. This sequence joins TRBV19 and TRBJ2-1, with D perhaps TRBD1 (6 bases). Germline lookup yields CDR1 LNHDA and CDR2 SQIVND (reference sequence). Between the trimmed V and J ends, which lost 5 bases and 2 bases, there was a span of 7 bases. The length of the CDR3 is 13 residues. The chain's CDR3 is CASSRDTYNEQFF. As DNA, the CDR3 is TGTGCCAGTAGTCGGGACACCTACAATGAGCAGTTCTTC.

In its sample, this clonotype was seen many times. The chain combines TRBV12-3 or TRBV12-4 with TRBJ1-4; D remains ambiguous. Trimming removed 7 bases at V and 8 bases at J, with 14 bases between. This CDR3 has 13 residues. CDR3 amino acids: CASTIMVAEKLFF. The CDR3 DNA sequence: TGTGCCAGCACCATCATGGTGGCGGAAAAACTGTTTTTT.

This clonotype was recorded at least ten times. The genes are TRBV28 and TRBJ2-5; 8 bases fit TRBD2. Trimming removed 2 bases from V and 4 bases from J; junction bases left unmatched: 9. CDR1 is MDHEN and CDR2 is SYDVKM in the germline V gene. The CDR3 contains 16 residues. CDR3: CASSLIRVSGRETQYF. CDR3 in DNA: TGTGCCAGCAGTTTAATCCGAGTCAGCGGGAGAGAGACCCAGTACTTC.

This clonotype was recorded a few times. The chain has TRBV3-1 and TRBJ2-5; no firm D call. Germline V gene lookup returns CDR1 LGHDT and CDR2 YNNKEL (reference sequence). The CDR3 length is 13 residues. Trimming left V 2 bases short and J 1 base short, with 5 bases between. The CDR3 sequence: CASSQYSQETQYF. The DNA for the CDR3 is TGTGCCAGCAGCCAATACAGCCAAGAGACCCAGTACTTC.

This clonotype was detected many times. The CDR3 sequence: CASSGEETQYF. CDR3 in DNA: TGTGCCAGCAGTGGAGAAGAGACCCAGTACTTC. The chain employs TRBV2 and TRBJ2-5; D gene uncertain. This CDR3 region has 11 residues. Trimming stripped 4 bases from V and 3 bases from J, with 3 bases between. The germline V gene encodes CDR1 SNHLY and CDR2 FYNNEI.

This clonotype showed up many times. V gene TRBV11-2 combines with J gene TRBJ2-2; D might be TRBD2 (6 bases). The CDR3 is 13 residues long. Trimming removed 6 bases at V and 4 bases at J, with 9 bases between. CDR1 and CDR2 from the germline V gene are SGHAT and FQNNGV. CDR3 region: CASRLGSTGELFF. CDR3 bases: TGTGCCAGCAGACTCGGGAGCACCGGGGAGCTGTTTTTT.

Ten or more counts support this clonotype. The rearrangement uses TRBV11-2 and TRBJ2-7; unclear D gene. The germline CDR1 and CDR2 sequences are SGHAT and FQNNGV. The ends were cut back, 5 bases at V and 3 bases at J, with 14 bases in the middle. CDR3 length equals 14 residues. The CDR3 loop reads CASSGRGRLYEQYF. The CDR3 DNA is TGTGCCAGCAGCGGACGAGGCAGACTCTACGAGCAGTACTTC.

Of note for this clonotype: Just one base apart from a much larger clone, this may be a read error. Since the CDR3 does not end with the conserved phenylalanine or tryptophan, this likely comes from a read error. The gene calls are TRBV12-3 or TRBV12-4 and TRBJ2-1, with 13 bases matching TRBD2. V dropped 7 bases and J dropped 7; count of bases not matched to a gene: 7. This CDR3 contains 15 residues. CDR3 region: CASKLAGGPSNEQFL. For the CDR3, the DNA is TGTGCCAGCAAACTAGCGGGAGGGCCGAGTAATGAGCAGTTCCTC.

The V gene is TRBV28, the J gene TRBJ2-7; possibly TRBD1 for D (6 bases). Between the trimmed V and J ends, which lost 4 bases and 2 bases, there was a span of 18 bases. The CDR3 consists of 16 residues. Germline V gene lookup returns CDR1 MDHEN and CDR2 SYDVKM. The CDR3 DNA reads as TGTGCCAGCAGTTCCCGATCGGGACACTGGACCTACGAGCAGTACTTC. Its translation is CASSSRSGHWTYEQYF.

This clonotype was seen many times. V usage is TRBV7-2 and J usage is TRBJ2-7; the match to TRBD1 covers 9 bases. There are 15 residues in the CDR3. CDR1 is SGHTA, CDR2 FQGNSA, per germline. V was pared by 1 base and J by 6 bases, with 7 bases of the junction left unmatched. In DNA, the CDR3 is TGTGCCAGCAGCTTAGGGACAGGGGCCCGCTTCGAGCAGTACTTC. Translation gives CASSLGTGARFEQYF.

This clonotype was observed many times. The V call is TRBV28, the J call TRBJ1-5, with TRBD1 matching 8 bases. J was trimmed by 4 bases and V by 2 bases; bases with no gene match: 4. The germline gives CDR1 MDHEN, CDR2 SYDVKM. The CDR3 is 15 amino acids. In nucleotides, the CDR3 is TGTGCCAGCAGTTTAGCGGGACAGGTAAATCAGCCCCAGCATTTT. Translated, it gives CASSLAGQVNQPQHF.

This clonotype was observed at least ten times. The gene calls are TRBV12-3 or TRBV12-4 and TRBJ2-1, with D perhaps TRBD2 (6 bases). The V end lost 5 bases, the J end lost 7 bases, and 18 bases lay between the germline ends. This CDR3 comprises 15 residues. Here the CDR3 reads CASSPRRVGRNEQFF. In DNA, the CDR3 is TGTGCCAGCAGTCCCCGGAGGGTGGGCCGGAATGAGCAGTTCTTC.

This clonotype was seen repeatedly, ten times or more. This rearrangement joins TRBV28 to TRBJ1-5, with 10 nucleotides matching TRBD1. The trim removed 6 bases at V and 7 bases at J, leaving 6 bases unmatched. Germline V lookup: CDR1 MDHEN, CDR2 SYDVKM. The CDR3 runs to 14 residues. The CDR3 loop reads CASSPDRGEQPQHF. The DNA for the CDR3 is TGTGCCAGCAGCCCGGACAGGGGGGAACAGCCCCAGCATTTT.